A selection of T cell receptor beta chains follows, all from one sample in a study of blood T cell repertoires in COVID-19. Sequencing was performed with immunoSEQ multiplex PCR; in TCRdb, only in-frame clones are kept and a portion is missing. The data hold about 140,000 clones, with around nine tenths observed a single time. The sample was peripheral blood. These receptors originate from a woman in her forties with acute or convalescent COVID-19. Both conserved end residues are part of each CDR3. The D gene is left open where the match is weak. Only some rows state a clone size, as once, few, many or a class for expanded clones.

NA	NA	TRBJ2-6	TRBV3-1/TRBV3-2	CASSQYAGANVLTF	TGTGCCAGCAGCCAATATGCTGGGGCCAACGTCCTGACTTTC
TRBD2	NA	TRBJ2-7	TRBV5-4	CASSLAGLAGRGEQYF	TGTGCCAGCAGCTTGGCCGGACTAGCGGGACGAGGCGAGCAGTACTTC
TRBD1	NA	TRBJ1-1	TRBV7-3	CASSRQGGTEAFF	TGTGCCAGCAGCCGACAGGGTGGAACTGAAGCTTTCTTT
TRBD1	NA	TRBJ1-1	TRBV6-5	CASRRTGNGGTEAFF	TGTGCCAGCAGGCGGACAGGGAACGGGGGCACTGAAGCTTTCTTT
TRBD1	NA	TRBJ1-1	TRBV5-4	CASSVDRWDTEAFF	TGTGCCAGCAGCGTGGACAGGTGGGACACTGAAGCTTTCTTT
TRBD2	NA	TRBJ2-1	TRBV10-3	CAISESRGSYNEQFF	TGTGCCATCAGTGAGTCGCGGGGGTCCTACAATGAGCAGTTCTTC
NA	NA	TRBJ1-5	TRBV7-2	CASSFPQGRQPQHF	TGTGCCAGCAGCTTTCCACAGGGCCGTCAGCCCCAGCATTTT
NA	NA	TRBJ1-5	TRBV28	CASSPQGTRQPQHF	TGTGCCAGCAGCCCTCAGGGCACGAGACAGCCCCAGCATTTT
TRBD2	NA	TRBJ2-5	TRBV3-1/TRBV3-2	CASSQDRLAGAFQETQYF	TGTGCCAGCAGCCAAGATCGACTAGCGGGGGCCTTCCAAGAGACCCAGTACTTC
TRBD1	NA	TRBJ2-7	TRBV28	CATLAGGRSEQYF	TGTGCCACCCTAGCAGGGGGCAGGTCCGAGCAGTACTTC
NA	NA	TRBJ2-1	TRBV24-1	CATSDLLGVGEQFF	TGTGCCACCAGTGATTTACTCGGGGTCGGTGAGCAGTTCTTC
TRBD1	NA	TRBJ2-3	TRBV27	CASSLGTATDTQYF	TGTGCCAGCAGTTTGGGGACAGCCACAGATACGCAGTATTTT
NA	NA	TRBJ1-1	TRBV6-5	CASSNGQTEAFF	TGTGCCAGCAGTAATGGACAGACTGAAGCTTTCTTT
NA	NA	TRBJ1-3	TRBV18	CASSPLDPYSGNTIYF	TGTGCCAGCTCACCCCTAGACCCATACTCTGGAAACACCATATATTTT
NA	NA	TRBJ1-1	TRBV5-1	CASSFSGSGTEAFF	TGCGCCAGCAGCTTCTCAGGGTCAGGCACTGAAGCTTTCTTT
NA	few	TRBJ2-3	TRBV12-5	CASLRVGGADTQYF	TGTGCTAGCCTTAGGGTTGGGGGCGCAGATACGCAGTATTTT
NA	NA	TRBJ2-7	TRBV11-2	CASSLGAGGYEQYF	TGTGCCAGCAGCTTAGGTGCCGGAGGCTACGAGCAGTACTTC
NA	few	TRBJ1-4	TRBV27	CASSPDQGRVFF	TGTGCCAGCAGTCCTGATCAGGGGAGAGTGTTTTTT
NA	NA	TRBJ1-2	TRBV28	CASSLSFGLPNYGYTF	TGTGCCAGCAGTTTATCGTTCGGGTTACCGAACTATGGCTACACCTTC
NA	NA	TRBJ1-2	TRBV27	CASSYQGGLYGYTF	TGTGCCAGCAGTTATCAGGGTGGGCTCTATGGCTACACCTTC
TRBD2	NA	TRBJ2-1	TRBV4-1	CASSQMGGSYNEQFF	TGCGCCAGCAGCCAAATGGGAGGGTCCTACAATGAGCAGTTCTTC
NA	few	TRBJ2-3	TRBV6-4	CASSDGAGESDTQYF	TGTGCCAGCAGTGACGGGGCAGGGGAATCAGATACGCAGTATTTT
NA	NA	TRBJ2-7	TRBV6-5	CASSYRYGYEQYF	TGTGCCAGCTCTTACAGGTACGGGTACGAGCAGTACTTC
NA	once	TRBJ2-7	TRBV12-3/TRBV12-4	CASSWQGEQYF	TGTGCCAGCAGTTGGCAGGGCGAGCAGTACTTC
NA	NA	TRBJ1-1	TRBV20-1	CSAGGTEAFF	TGCAGTGCCGGGGGCACTGAAGCTTTCTTT
NA	NA	TRBJ1-2	TRBV12-5	CASGLVRGVDNYGYTF	TGTGCTAGTGGTTTGGTACGGGGGGTTGATAACTATGGCTACACCTTC
TRBD1	NA	TRBJ1-5	TRBV7-8	CASSLGGQGASNQPQHF	TGTGCCAGCAGCTTAGGGGGACAGGGGGCTAGCAATCAGCCCCAGCATTTT
TRBD1	NA	TRBJ1-5	TRBV10-3	CAISERQGQGQPQHF	TGTGCCATCAGTGAGAGACAGGGGCAAGGTCAGCCCCAGCATTTT
TRBD2	few	TRBJ2-1	TRBV7-3	CASSLMGWGLADRDSYNEQFF	TGTGCCAGCAGCTTAATGGGGTGGGGACTAGCGGACCGTGACTCCTACAATGAGCAGTTCTTC
TRBD1	once	TRBJ1-1	TRBV5-1	CASSYLTGSNTEAFF	TGCGCCAGCAGCTATCTGACAGGGTCGAACACTGAAGCTTTCTTT
NA	NA	TRBJ2-7	TRBV7-2	CASSLSYEQYF	TGTGCCAGCAGCCTCTCCTACGAGCAGTACTTC
NA	NA	TRBJ2-7	TRBV20-1	CSVGVAYEQYF	TGCAGTGTAGGAGTCGCCTACGAGCAGTACTTC
NA	NA	TRBJ1-3	TRBV30	CAWSVLAAGNTIYF	TGTGCCTGGAGTGTACTCGCAGCAGGGAACACCATATATTTT
TRBD2	NA	TRBJ2-2	TRBV9	CASSPGTSGGWELFF	TGTGCCAGCAGCCCCGGGACTAGCGGGGGTTGGGAGCTGTTTTTT
NA	NA	TRBJ1-1	TRBV27	CASSLSGGRGTEAFF	TGTGCCAGCAGTTTAAGTGGGGGCAGGGGCACTGAAGCTTTCTTT
NA	NA	TRBJ1-2	TRBV18	CASSPFPPGGADYGYTF	TGTGCCAGCTCACCCTTCCCCCCGGGGGGCGCGGACTATGGCTACACCTTC
NA	few	TRBJ2-2	TRBV30	CAWTGPYRVENTGELFF	TGTGCCTGGACCGGACCGTACAGGGTAGAGAACACCGGGGAGCTGTTTTTT
TRBD1	NA	TRBJ1-5	TRBV6-4	CASSPGTGNQPQHF	TGTGCCAGCAGCCCCGGGACAGGGAATCAGCCCCAGCATTTT
TRBD2	NA	TRBJ2-1	TRBV4-1	CASSQDLAGGRDEQFF	TGCGCCAGCAGCCAAGATCTAGCGGGGGGCCGGGATGAGCAGTTCTTC
TRBD1	NA	TRBJ2-7	TRBV2	CASRYIEGGTGSYEQYF	TGTGCCAGCAGATACATTGAGGGGGGGACAGGGTCCTACGAGCAGTACTTC
NA	NA	TRBJ1-5	TRBV28	CASEEGRQPQHF	TGTGCCAGCGAAGAGGGCAGGCAGCCCCAGCATTTT
TRBD1	NA	TRBJ1-4	TRBV4-3	CASSREIRGLSEKLFF	TGCGCCAGCAGCCGAGAAATCAGGGGGCTTAGTGAAAAACTGTTTTTT
NA	NA	TRBJ2-3	TRBV19	CASSIGRQSTDTQYF	TGTGCCAGTAGTATAGGTAGACAGAGCACAGATACGCAGTATTTT
NA	NA	TRBJ1-4	TRBV7-2	CASSPPTATNEKLFF	TGTGCCAGCAGCCCGCCGACAGCAACTAATGAAAAACTGTTTTTT
NA	NA	TRBJ2-3	TRBV28	CASSLGRGWGTDTQYF	TGTGCCAGCAGTTTAGGCCGGGGGTGGGGCACAGATACGCAGTATTTT
NA	NA	TRBJ1-2	TRBV15	CATSYHFGGTNYGYTF	TGTGCCACCAGCTACCACTTTGGGGGGACTAACTATGGCTACACCTTC
TRBD1	NA	TRBJ1-5	TRBV6-2/TRBV6-3	CASSTGQTINQPQHF	TGTGCCAGCAGCACGGGACAGACTATCAATCAGCCCCAGCATTTT